This T cell receptor beta chain was sequenced in a study of T-cell reconstitution after alpha-beta-depleted transplantation in children. Researchers prepared the TCRbeta library using unique molecular identifiers, the study reports. From the PCR reads, TCRdb called clonotypes with MiXCR, one entry per CDR3 protein. The profile shows around 380,000 distinct CDR3 sequences, roughly 10% of them singletons. This clonotype has at least ten counts. This clonotype originated in a human donor who donated a stem cell graft to a child with acute myeloid leukemia. Sequencing used PBMCs from the stem cell graft donor, obtained from the stem cell graft.

CDR3 DNA: TGTGCCAGCAGCACACGGACTAGCGAGAACACCGGGGAGCTGTTTTTT. Protein sequence: CASSTRTSENTGELFF. The chain employs TRBV9 and TRBJ2-2; 9 bases agree with TRBD2. With 4 bases clipped from V and 1 base from J, the junction kept 5 bases outside the gene matches. CDR3 length: 16 amino acids. Germline CDR1 SGDLS, CDR2 YYNGEE.